The clone carrying this T cell receptor (beta chain) was observed a handful of times. No antigen is known for it. It was by quantitative 5'-RACE with molecular barcodes that TCR beta libraries were made. TCRdb reanalysed the 5' RACE reads using MiXCR and keeps one entry per CDR3 protein. The repertoire holds some 150,000 distinct CDR3 sequences, 40% to 50% seen once, with approximately 16% in the top ten. This CDR3 region has 15 residues. Germline CDR1 is SGHRS and CDR2 is YFSETQ. V was trimmed by 2 bases and J by 1 base, leaving 12 bases between them. The record originates from a study of CD8 T cells in ankylosing spondylitis. Study-wide points: Disease-linked clones were found to be CD8+ and relatively rare in peripheral blood. A TCR beta motif of eight highly homologous variants appeared characteristic of ankylosing spondylitis blood. Before this, some motif variants had been reported in reactive arthritis synovial fluid and blood.

Material for sequencing was synovial fluid, either unsorted or a sorted T cell fraction (not recorded which). The rearrangement uses TRBV5-1 and TRBJ1-1; D is perhaps TRBD1 (5 bases). The origin of this receptor is a male donor with ankylosing spondylitis. The CDR3 DNA follows: TGCGCCAGCAGCTTAATTCCCACAGGGAACACTGAAGCTTTCTTT. Protein: CASSLIPTGNTEAFF.